This passage covers 2 T cell receptor beta chains from one sample sequenced in a study of human T cells and chemical hapten exposure. TCRdb used MiXCR to reprocess the RACE reads, holding one entry per CDR3 protein. Here the sample spans around 200,000 distinct CDR3 sequences, approximately 29% being singletons. Time point: pre-sensitization, week 0. As to treatment: therapeutic diphenylcyclopropenone sensitization with weekly scalp DPC. The source material was whole blood, sampled in connection with sensitization to the hapten diphenylcyclopropenone (DPC). These receptors were taken from a woman aged 25-40 years with alopecia areata. Some clones in this sample may be carry-over from other donors' samples.

This clonotype was counted a single time. This chain connects TRBV7-2 to TRBJ1-1; maybe TRBD1 (5 bases). V lost 1 base and J lost 2, with 14 bases in between. There are 16 residues in the CDR3. Germline V gene lookup returns CDR1 SGHTA and CDR2 FQGNSA. The CDR3 DNA reads TGTGCCAGCAGCTTAGTTTGGGGGAGGGGTAACACTGAAGCTTTCTTT. This codes for CASSLVWGRGNTEAFF.

The chain combines TRBV5-1 with TRBJ2-7, with 8 nucleotides matching TRBD2. The CDR3 covers 13 residues. From germline, CDR1 is SGHRS and CDR2 YFSETQ. Trimming cost V 3 bases and J 6 bases; bases outside gene matches: 5. Here the CDR3 DNA reads TGCGCCAGCAGCTACAGGACTAGCTCCGAGCAGTACTTC. Residues: CASSYRTSSEQYF.